The entry that follows covers one TCR beta chain sequence. This clonotype has ten or more counts. No antigen is known for it. Base-call qualities are not available, and no considerably larger clone is one nucleotide away. This record comes from a study of T cells in Graves' hyperthyroidism and ophthalmopathy (dated by TCRdb to about 2019). Describing the broader study: Peripheral blood samples were taken at the time of initial diagnosis, prior to any treatment. Whether ophthalmopathy could be predicted prospectively was tested in an independent validation cohort made up of under 20 hyperthyroidism patients plus 17 patients who later progressed to ophthalmopathy. After blood sampling, hyperthyroidism patients were treated with methimazole at a starting dose of 30 mg daily, and ophthalmopathy patients were treated with high-dose intravenous methylprednisolone. The approximately 98 discovery patients were randomly divided into training and test sets at a 7:3 ratio. A discovery cohort of about 96 patients, roughly 40 with Graves' ophthalmopathy and 55 to 65 with stable Graves' hyperthyroidism, was used to find distinguishing TCR V-J signatures. In roughly six Graves' hyperthyroidism patients, the study also compared T-cell repertoires from thyroid tissue with T-cell repertoires from blood. According to the paper, TCR Vbeta CDR3 sequencing was carried out on roughly 130 peripheral blood samples, which came from about 45 ophthalmopathy, about 75 hyperthyroidism and roughly 17 progressor patients. General findings and caveats noted by the study authors: Sample size was not statistically predetermined, and blinding of investigators to group allocation was not performed. In validation, progression to ophthalmopathy was predicted by the model with 70.59% sensitivity and 72% to 80% specificity, a median of approximately 6.5 months before onset. A model built on a 13 V-J signature distinguished ophthalmopathy from stable hyperthyroidism, reaching about 88% sensitivity and 81.08% specificity in cross-validation and 80%/75% in testing. Most expanded thyroid clonotypes (frequency above 0.001) were also detected in blood, suggesting blood repertoires may reflect thyroid immune responses.

Graves' hyperthyroidism was defined as stable when no progression to ophthalmopathy occurred over 18 months of follow-up. Hyperthyroidism patients were newly diagnosed, had a disease duration of under 2 months, and were aged 18 to 65 years. Patients with uncontrolled infections, other autoimmune diseases, pregnancy or lactation were excluded. Diagnoses relied on clinical symptoms, serum thyroxine and TRAb, thyroid ultrasound and orbital computed tomography. Ficoll-Paque density gradient centrifugation was used to isolate PBMCs from 8 to 10 ml of fresh peripheral blood. Trizol reagent was used to extract total RNA, and RNA quality was then checked on an Agilent 2100 Bioanalyzer. CDR1 and CDR2 (SNHLY, FYNNEI) derive from the germline V gene. V is reduced by 6 bases and J by 1 base, leaving a spacing of 15 bases between them. The CDR3 spans 16 residues, from the cysteine through the phenylalanine. The CDR3 DNA has 48 bases and is translated from base 1.

Amplification of TCR beta CDR3 regions was carried out from RNA transcripts. For the first round of RT-PCR on the TCR CDR3, the HTBI primer set was used together with the Qiagen OneStep RT-PCR kit. Libraries were constructed in a second round of multiplex PCR, after which size selection and purification were carried out. Paired-end sequencing of the libraries was performed with 100 bp reads on an Illumina HiSeq2000. The authors processed their data as follows. SOAPnuke was used to process the raw data, removing reads that contained adapters or uncalled bases, had a mean Phred below 15, or lacked an exact match to the constant primer or identifier. COPE v1.2.5 was used to merge high-quality paired reads, and clonotypes were defined as unique nucleotide sequences. MiTCR v1.1 was used to align clonotypes to the IMGT TRBV, TRBD and TRBJ reference segments. Analysis was restricted to V-J combinations with a frequency above 0.0001, which covered 98% to 99.2% of repertoires. The TCS score was defined as F50 (clonal expansion) divided by E x V (chaos), with BLOSUM62-based TCRdist calculated between CDR3 peptides within each V-J. Welch's t-statistics and random forest reduced some 510 V-J features to roughly 13, which were used in a naive Bayes classifier (R e1071). The public reads were reprocessed in TCRdb via fastp at Q25 and MiXCR, keeping in-frame beta chains. Every distinct CDR3 protein forms one entry, paired with its most common genes and DNA. These V and J calls are TCRdb output, not the study's own analysis. This sample comprises approximately 430,000 distinct CDR3 sequences, 15% to 19% of them detected only once. The ten largest clones add up to roughly 15% of the sample.

Sequencing was performed on blood. The chain joins TRBV2 to TRBJ2-2; the D gene is perhaps TRBD1 or TRBD2, each of them matching over 6 bases. The clonotype originates from a woman aged 18-29 years with Graves' hyperthyroidism. CDR3 protein: CASRVRGGQNTGELFF. The nucleotide sequence reads as follows: TGTGCCAGCAGGGTACGTGGGGGGCAGAACACCGGGGAGCTGTTTTTT. Extended through the reference TRBV2 and TRBJ2-2 proteins, this CDR3 yields the full variable domain: EPEVTQTPSHQVTQMGQEVILRCVPISNHLYFYWYRQILGQKVEFLVSFYNNEISEKSEIFDDQFSVERPDGSNFTLKIRSTKLEDSAMYFCASRVRGGQNTGELFFGEGSRLTVL.